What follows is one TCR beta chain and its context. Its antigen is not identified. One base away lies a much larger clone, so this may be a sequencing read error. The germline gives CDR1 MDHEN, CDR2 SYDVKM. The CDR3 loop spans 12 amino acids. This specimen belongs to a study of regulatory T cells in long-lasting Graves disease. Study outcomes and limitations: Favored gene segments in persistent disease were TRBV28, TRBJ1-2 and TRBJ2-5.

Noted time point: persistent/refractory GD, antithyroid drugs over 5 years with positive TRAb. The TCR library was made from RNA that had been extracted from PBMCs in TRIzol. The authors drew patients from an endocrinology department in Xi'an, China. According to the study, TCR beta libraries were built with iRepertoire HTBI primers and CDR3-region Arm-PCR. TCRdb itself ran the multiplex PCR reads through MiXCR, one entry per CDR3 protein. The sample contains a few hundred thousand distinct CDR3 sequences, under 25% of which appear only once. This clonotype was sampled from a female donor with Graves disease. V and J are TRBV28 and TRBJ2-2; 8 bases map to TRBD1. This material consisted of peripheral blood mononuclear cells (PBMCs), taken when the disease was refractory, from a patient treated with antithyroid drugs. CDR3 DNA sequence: TGTGCCAGCAGTTTATCACAGGGGGAGCTGCTTTTT. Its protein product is CASSLSQGELLF.